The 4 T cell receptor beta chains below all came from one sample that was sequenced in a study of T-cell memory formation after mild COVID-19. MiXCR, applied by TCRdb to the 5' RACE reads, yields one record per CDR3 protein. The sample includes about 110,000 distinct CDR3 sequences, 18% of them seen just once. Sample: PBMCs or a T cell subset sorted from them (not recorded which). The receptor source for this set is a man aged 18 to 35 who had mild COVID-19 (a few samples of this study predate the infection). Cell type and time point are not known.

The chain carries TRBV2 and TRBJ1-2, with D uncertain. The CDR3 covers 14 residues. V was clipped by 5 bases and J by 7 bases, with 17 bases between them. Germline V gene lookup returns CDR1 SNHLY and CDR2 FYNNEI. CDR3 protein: CASSPTPDKRGYTF. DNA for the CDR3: TGTGCCAGCAGTCCTACACCTGACAAACGTGGCTACACCTTC.

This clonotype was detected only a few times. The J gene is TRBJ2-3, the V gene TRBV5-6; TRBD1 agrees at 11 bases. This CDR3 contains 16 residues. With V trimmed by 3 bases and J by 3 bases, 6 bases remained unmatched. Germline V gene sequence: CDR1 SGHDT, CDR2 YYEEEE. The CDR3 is CASSWRTGGLTDTQYF. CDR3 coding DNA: TGTGCCAGCAGCTGGCGGACAGGGGGCTTAACAGATACGCAGTATTTT.

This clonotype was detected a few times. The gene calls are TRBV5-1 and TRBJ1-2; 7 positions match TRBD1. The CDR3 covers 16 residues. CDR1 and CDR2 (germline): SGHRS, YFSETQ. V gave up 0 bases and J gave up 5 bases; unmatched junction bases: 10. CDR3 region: CASSLGDSGTLYGYTF. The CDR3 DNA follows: TGCGCCAGCAGCTTGGGGGACAGCGGGACCTTATATGGCTACACCTTC. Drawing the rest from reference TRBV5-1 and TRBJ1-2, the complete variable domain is KAGVTQTPRYLIKTRGQQVTLSCSPISGHRSVSWYQQTPGQGLQFLFEYFSETQRNKGNFPGRFSGRQFSNSRSEMNVSTLELGDSALYLCASSLGDSGTLYGYTFGSGTRLTVV.

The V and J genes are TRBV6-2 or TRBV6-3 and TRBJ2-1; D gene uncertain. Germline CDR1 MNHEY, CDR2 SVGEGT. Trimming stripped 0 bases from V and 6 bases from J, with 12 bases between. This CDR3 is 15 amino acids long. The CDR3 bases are TGTGCCAGCAGTTACTCTGCGCCCCCGCGCAATGAGCAGTTCTTC. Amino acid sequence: CASSYSAPPRNEQFF.